This T cell receptor (beta chain) appears in the sequencing data of a study of OX40 agonist ivuxolimab in advanced cancers. Study-wide context: Patients assigned to dose escalation were diagnosed with hepatocellular carcinoma, melanoma, renal cell or head and neck cancer.

Sequenced by immunoSEQ multiplex PCR; TCRdb stores in-frame clones only, minus some. There are tens of thousands of clones in the sample; 89% occur only once, and under 0.4% lies in the top ten. Whole-study results and caveats: More expanded clones were found, on average, in CD8+ than in CD4+ T cells.

This CDR3 has 15 residues. V shed 4 bases and J 2 bases; nucleotides not matched to a gene: 2. CDR1 is SGHNT, CDR2 YYREEE, per germline (reference sequence). Of note for this clone: Its specificity is not known.

This chain links TRBV5-4 with TRBJ2-5; 13 bases match TRBD2. The source of this sequence is an adult with an advanced solid tumor such as melanoma, head and neck, liver or kidney cancer. Source: CD4+ or CD8+ T cells sorted from blood, taken in a trial of the OX40 agonist ivuxolimab. This CDR3 is CASSGTSGAQETQYF. In DNA form, the CDR3 reads TGTGCCAGCAGCGGGACTAGCGGGGCGCAAGAGACCCAGTACTTC.